This TCR beta chain was found in a study of T cell clonality in common variable immunodeficiency. Study-wide results and limits: The cause of increased CVID clonality remains unclear without subpopulation sequencing. Compared with controls, CVID subjects had fewer shared TCRbeta clones. Compared with healthy controls, CVID subjects showed increased TCRbeta clonality, mostly in about a third. Common variable immunodeficiency TCR beta sequences reportedly had fewer deletions and N-nucleotide insertions.

This table comes from immunoSEQ multiplex PCR, and its TCRdb copy is limited to in-frame clones, with some not included. The table records 35,000 to 45,000 clones without singletons, the ten largest covering roughly 2.9%. The germline V gene encodes CDR1 MRHNA and CDR2 SNTAGT. The ends were cut back, 7 bases at V and 8 bases at J, with 5 bases in the middle. The CDR3 sequence is 10 residues long. The sample holds a few counts of this clone. The antigen remains undetermined. The DNA ends 3 residues before the CDR3 does, and the rest of the CDR3 is filled in from the germline J gene. The receptor was isolated from a person aged 18-69 years in good health. Source material: peripheral blood mononuclear cells. V and J are TRBV6-4 and TRBJ1-4; no reliable D call. This CDR3 reads CASIYEKLFF. Partial CDR3 DNA: TGTGCCAGCATCTACGAAAAA.